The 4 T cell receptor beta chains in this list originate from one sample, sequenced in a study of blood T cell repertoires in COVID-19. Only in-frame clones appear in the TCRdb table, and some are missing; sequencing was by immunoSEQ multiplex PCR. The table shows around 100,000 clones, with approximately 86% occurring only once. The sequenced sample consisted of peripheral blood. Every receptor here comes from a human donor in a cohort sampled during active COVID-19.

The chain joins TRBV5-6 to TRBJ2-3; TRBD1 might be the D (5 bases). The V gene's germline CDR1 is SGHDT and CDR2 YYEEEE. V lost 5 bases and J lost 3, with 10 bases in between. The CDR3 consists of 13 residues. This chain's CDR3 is CASSSDRTDTQYF. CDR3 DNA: TGTGCCAGCAGTAGTGACAGAACAGATACGCAGTATTTT.

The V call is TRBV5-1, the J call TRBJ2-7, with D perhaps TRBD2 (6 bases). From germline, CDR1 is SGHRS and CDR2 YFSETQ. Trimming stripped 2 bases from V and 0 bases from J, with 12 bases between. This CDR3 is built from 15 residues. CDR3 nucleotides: TGCGCCAGCAGCTTAGGGGAGGAAGTCTCCTACGAGCAGTACTTC. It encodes CASSLGEEVSYEQYF.

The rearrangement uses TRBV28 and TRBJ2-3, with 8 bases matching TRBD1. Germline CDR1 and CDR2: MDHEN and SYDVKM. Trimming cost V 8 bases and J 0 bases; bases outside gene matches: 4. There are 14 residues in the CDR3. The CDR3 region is CASQGAASTDTQYF. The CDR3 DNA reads TGTGCCAGCCAGGGGGCGGCCAGCACAGATACGCAGTATTTT.

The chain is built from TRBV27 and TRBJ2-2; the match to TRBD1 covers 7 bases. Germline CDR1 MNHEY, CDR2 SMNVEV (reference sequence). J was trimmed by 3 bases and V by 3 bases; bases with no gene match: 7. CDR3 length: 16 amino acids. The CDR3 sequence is CASSFASGTDTGELFF. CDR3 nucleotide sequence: TGTGCCAGCAGTTTCGCCTCCGGGACAGACACCGGGGAGCTGTTTTTT.